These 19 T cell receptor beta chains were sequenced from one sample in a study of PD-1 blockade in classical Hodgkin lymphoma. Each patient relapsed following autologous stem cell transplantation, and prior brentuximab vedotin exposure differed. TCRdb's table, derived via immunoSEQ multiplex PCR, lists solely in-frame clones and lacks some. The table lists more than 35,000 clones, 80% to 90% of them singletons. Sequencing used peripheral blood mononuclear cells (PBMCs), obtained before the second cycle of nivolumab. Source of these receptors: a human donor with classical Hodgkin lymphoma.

This CDR3 is CASSQVGHQRSGVSYEQYF. DNA for the CDR3: TGTGCCAGCAGTCAAGTAGGACACCAACGAAGCGGGGTATCCTACGAGCAGTACTTC. The chain links TRBV11-3 to TRBJ2-7, with TRBD2 matching over 7 bases. J was trimmed by 1 base and V by 6 bases; bases with no gene match: 21. The CDR3 runs 19 residues. Germline V gives CDR1 SGHNT, CDR2 YENEEA.

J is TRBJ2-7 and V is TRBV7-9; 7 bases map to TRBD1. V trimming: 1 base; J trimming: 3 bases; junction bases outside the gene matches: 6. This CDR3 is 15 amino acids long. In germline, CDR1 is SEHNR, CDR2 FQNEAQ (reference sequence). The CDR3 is CASSLVGTALYEQYF. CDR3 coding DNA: TGTGCCAGCAGCTTAGTCGGGACAGCCCTCTACGAGCAGTACTTC.

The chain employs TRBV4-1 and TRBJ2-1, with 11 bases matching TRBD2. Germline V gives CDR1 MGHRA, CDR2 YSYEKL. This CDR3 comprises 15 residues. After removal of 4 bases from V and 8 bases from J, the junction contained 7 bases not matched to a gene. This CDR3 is CASSLTSGSFDEQFF. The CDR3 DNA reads TGCGCCAGCAGCCTAACTAGCGGGAGTTTTGATGAGCAGTTCTTC.

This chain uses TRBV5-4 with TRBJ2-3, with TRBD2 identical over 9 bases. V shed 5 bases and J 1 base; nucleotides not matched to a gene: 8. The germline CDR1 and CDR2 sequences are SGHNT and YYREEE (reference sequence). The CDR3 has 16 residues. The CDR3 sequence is CASRDFRLAGTDTQYF. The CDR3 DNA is TGTGCCAGCAGAGATTTCCGACTAGCGGGCACAGATACGCAGTATTTT.

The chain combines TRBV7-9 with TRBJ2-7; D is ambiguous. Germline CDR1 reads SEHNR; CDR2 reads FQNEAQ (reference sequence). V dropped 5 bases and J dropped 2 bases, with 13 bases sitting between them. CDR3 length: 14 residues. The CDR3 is CASSTLTPTYEQYF. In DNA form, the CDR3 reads TGTGCCAGCAGCACCCTGACACCAACCTACGAGCAGTACTTC. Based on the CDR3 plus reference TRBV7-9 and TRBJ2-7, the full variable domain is DTGVSQNPRHKITKRGQNVTFRCDPISEHNRLYWYRQTLGQGPEFLTYFQNEAQLEKSRLLSDRFSAERPKGSFSTLEIQRTEQGDSAMYLCASSTLTPTYEQYFGPGTRLTVT.

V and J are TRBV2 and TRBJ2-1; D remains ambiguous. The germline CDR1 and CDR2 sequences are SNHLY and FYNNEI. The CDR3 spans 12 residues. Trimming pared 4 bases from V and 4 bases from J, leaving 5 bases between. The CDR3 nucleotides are TGTGCCAGCAGTGCGGTTTACAATGAGCAGTTCTTC. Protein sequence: CASSAVYNEQFF. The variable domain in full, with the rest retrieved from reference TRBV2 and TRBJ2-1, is EPEVTQTPSHQVTQMGQEVILRCVPISNHLYFYWYRQILGQKVEFLVSFYNNEISEKSEIFDDQFSVERPDGSNFTLKIRSTKLEDSAMYFCASSAVYNEQFFGPGTRLTVL.

The CDR3: CASSFGLTPYEQYF. Here the CDR3 DNA reads TGTGCCAGCAGCTTTGGTCTAACTCCCTACGAGCAGTACTTC. This chain joins TRBV5-4 and TRBJ2-7; D is undetermined. V lost 2 bases to trimming and J lost 2 bases, with 11 bases between them. This CDR3 is built from 14 residues. Per germline, CDR1 SGHNT and CDR2 YYREEE (reference sequence).

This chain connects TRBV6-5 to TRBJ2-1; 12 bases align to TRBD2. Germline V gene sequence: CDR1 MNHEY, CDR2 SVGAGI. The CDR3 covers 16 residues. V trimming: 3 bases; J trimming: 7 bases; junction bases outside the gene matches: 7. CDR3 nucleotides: TGTGCCAGCAGTTATAGACTAGCGGGAGTTAAGAATGAGCAGTTCTTC. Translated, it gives CASSYRLAGVKNEQFF.

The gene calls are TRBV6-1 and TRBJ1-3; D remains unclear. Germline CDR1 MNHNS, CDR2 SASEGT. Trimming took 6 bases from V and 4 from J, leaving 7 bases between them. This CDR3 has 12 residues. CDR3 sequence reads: CASREPGNTIYF. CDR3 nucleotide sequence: TGTGCCAGCAGAGAACCGGGAAACACCATATATTTT.

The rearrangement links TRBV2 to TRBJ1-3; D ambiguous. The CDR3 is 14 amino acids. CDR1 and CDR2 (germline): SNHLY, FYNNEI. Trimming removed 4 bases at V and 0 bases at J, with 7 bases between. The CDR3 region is CASSGRISGNTIYF. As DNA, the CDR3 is TGTGCCAGCAGTGGACGGATCTCTGGAAACACCATATATTTT.

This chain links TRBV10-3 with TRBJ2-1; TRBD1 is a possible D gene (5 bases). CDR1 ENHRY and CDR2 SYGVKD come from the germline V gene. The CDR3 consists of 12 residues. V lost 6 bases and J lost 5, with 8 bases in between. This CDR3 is CAISPRDNEQFF. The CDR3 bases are TGTGCCATCAGCCCCAGGGACAATGAGCAGTTCTTC.

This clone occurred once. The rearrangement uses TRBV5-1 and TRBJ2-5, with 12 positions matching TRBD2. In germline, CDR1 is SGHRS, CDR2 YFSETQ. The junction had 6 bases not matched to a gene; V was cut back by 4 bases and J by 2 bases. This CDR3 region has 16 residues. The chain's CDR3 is CASSALAGGGQETQYF. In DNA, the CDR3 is TGCGCCAGCAGCGCACTAGCGGGAGGTGGACAAGAGACCCAGTACTTC.

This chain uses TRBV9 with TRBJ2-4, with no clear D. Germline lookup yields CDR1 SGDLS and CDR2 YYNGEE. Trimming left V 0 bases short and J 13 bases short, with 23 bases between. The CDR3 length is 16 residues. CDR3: CASSVVPGGTMASQYF. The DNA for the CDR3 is TGTGCCAGCAGCGTAGTACCAGGCGGTACTATGGCGTCCCAGTACTTC. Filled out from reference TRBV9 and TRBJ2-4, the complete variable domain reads DSGVTQTPKHLITATGQRVTLRCSPRSGDLSVYWYQQSLDQGLQFLIQYYNGEERAKGNILERFSAQQFPDLHSELNLSSLELGDSALYFCASSVVPGGTMASQYFGAGTRLSVL.

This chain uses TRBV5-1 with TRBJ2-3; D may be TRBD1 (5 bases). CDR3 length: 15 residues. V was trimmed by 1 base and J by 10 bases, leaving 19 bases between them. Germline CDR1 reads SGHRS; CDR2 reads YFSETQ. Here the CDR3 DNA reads TGCGCCAGCAGCTTGCTCGCCAGGGTCTGGGAAGCGCAGTATTTT. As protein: CASSLLARVWEAQYF. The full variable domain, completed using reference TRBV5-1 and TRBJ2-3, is KAGVTQTPRYLIKTRGQQVTLSCSPISGHRSVSWYQQTPGQGLQFLFEYFSETQRNKGNFPGRFSGRQFSNSRSEMNVSTLELGDSALYLCASSLLARVWEAQYFGPGTRLTVL.

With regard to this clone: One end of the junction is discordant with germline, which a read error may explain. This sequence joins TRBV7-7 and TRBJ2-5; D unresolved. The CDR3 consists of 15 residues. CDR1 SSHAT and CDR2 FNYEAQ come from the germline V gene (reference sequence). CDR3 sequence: CASSRTWAGKETQYF. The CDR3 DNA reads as TGTGCTAGCAGCCGTACATGGGCAGGAAAAGAGACCCAGTACTTC.

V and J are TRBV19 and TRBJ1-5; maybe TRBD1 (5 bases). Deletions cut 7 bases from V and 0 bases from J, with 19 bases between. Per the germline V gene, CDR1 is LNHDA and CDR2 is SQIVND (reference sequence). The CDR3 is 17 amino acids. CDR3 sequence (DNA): TGTGCCAGTACCAGCAGGAAAGATGGACATAGCAATCAGCCCCAGCATTTT. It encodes CASTSRKDGHSNQPQHF.

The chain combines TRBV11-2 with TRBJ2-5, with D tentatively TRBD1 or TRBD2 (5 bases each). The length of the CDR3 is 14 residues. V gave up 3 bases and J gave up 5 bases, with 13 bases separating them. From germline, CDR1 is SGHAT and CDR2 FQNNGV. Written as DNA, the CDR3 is TGTGCCAGCAGCTTCGGGACCGCCCAGGAGACCCAGTACTTC. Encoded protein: CASSFGTAQETQYF.

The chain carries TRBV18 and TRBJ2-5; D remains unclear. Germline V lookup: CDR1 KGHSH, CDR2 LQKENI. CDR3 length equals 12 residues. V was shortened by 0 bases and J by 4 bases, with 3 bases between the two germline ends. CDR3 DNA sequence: TGTGCCAGCTCACCACCGGGAGAGACCCAGTACTTC. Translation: CASSPPGETQYF.

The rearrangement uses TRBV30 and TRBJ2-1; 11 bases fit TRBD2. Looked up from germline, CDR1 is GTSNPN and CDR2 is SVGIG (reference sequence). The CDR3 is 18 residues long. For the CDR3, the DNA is TGTGCGTCGGCCCCCCTAGCGGGAGGTAGGCGGGGGGACAATGAGCAGTTCTTC. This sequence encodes CASAPLAGGRRGDNEQFF.